This T cell receptor beta chain emerged from a study of shared clonotypes between healthy human individuals. Study-level background: Three plates each covered CD4 naive and memory; CD8 naive two, CD8 memory one.

Study outcomes and limitations: In several donors, around 5% of naive CD4 clonotypes appeared in common.

At the deep level, the assay was run. Assay used: immunoSEQ multiplex PCR; TCRdb lists only in-frame clones, some missing. Among more than 550,000 clones listed, roughly two thirds were seen once. The V end was cut by 2 bases, the J end by 8 bases, with 5 bases between. In germline, CDR1 is SGHDT, CDR2 YYEEEE. The CDR3 sequence is 11 residues long. Turning to this clone: The antigen is not known.

Sample: memory CD4+ T cells sorted from blood. Subset defined: CD45RA-negative fraction. The sequence was obtained from a woman aged 25 to 39 in good health. V usage is TRBV5-6 and J usage is TRBJ2-1, with D hard to call. Here the CDR3 reads CASSFRDEQFF. The CDR3 coding sequence is TGTGCCAGCAGCTTTAGGGATGAGCAGTTCTTC.